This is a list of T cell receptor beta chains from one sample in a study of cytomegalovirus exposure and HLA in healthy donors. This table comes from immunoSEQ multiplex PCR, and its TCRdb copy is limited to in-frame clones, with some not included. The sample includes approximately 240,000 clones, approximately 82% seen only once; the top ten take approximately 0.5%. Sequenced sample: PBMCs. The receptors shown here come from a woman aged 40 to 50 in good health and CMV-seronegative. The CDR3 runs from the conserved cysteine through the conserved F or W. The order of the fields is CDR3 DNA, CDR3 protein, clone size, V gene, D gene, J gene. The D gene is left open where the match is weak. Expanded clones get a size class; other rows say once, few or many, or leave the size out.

CDR3 DNA: TGTGCCATCAGGCCGGGACAGGGAGAGTCACCCCTCCACTTT; CDR3 protein: CAIRPGQGESPLHF; clone size: NA; V gene: TRBV10-3; D gene: TRBD1; J gene: TRBJ1-6
CDR3 DNA: TGTGCCAGCAGCTCAACAGGGGGCTACGGAAACACCATATATTTT; CDR3 protein: CASSSTGGYGNTIYF; clone size: once; V gene: TRBV11-2; D gene: TRBD1; J gene: TRBJ1-3
CDR3 DNA: TGCGCCAGCAGCTTGTGGGGGACAGGGGGGGAGACCCAGTACTTC; CDR3 protein: CASSLWGTGGETQYF; clone size: NA; V gene: TRBV5-1; D gene: TRBD1; J gene: TRBJ2-5
CDR3 DNA: TGTGCTAGCAGCTTTGCCAGGGGAGAGACCCAGTACTTC; CDR3 protein: CASSFARGETQYF; clone size: NA; V gene: TRBV7-7; D gene: NA; J gene: TRBJ2-5
CDR3 DNA: TGTGCCTGGAGCGTGCTAGGGGGTCCCTACGAGCAGTACTTC; CDR3 protein: CAWSVLGGPYEQYF; clone size: few; V gene: TRBV30; D gene: NA; J gene: TRBJ2-7
CDR3 DNA: TGTGCCAGCAACCAGGGTTTCGAGCAGTACTTC; CDR3 protein: CASNQGFEQYF; clone size: NA; V gene: TRBV2; D gene: NA; J gene: TRBJ2-7
CDR3 DNA: TGTGCCAGCAGTCAGGGGGGCAGCAATCAGCCCCAGCATTTT; CDR3 protein: CASSQGGSNQPQHF; clone size: NA; V gene: TRBV28; D gene: TRBD1; J gene: TRBJ1-5
CDR3 DNA: TGCGCCAGCAGCCAAGAAAGAAGGGGACAGGCTTCGTACGAGCAGTACTTC; CDR3 protein: CASSQERRGQASYEQYF; clone size: NA; V gene: TRBV4-3; D gene: TRBD1; J gene: TRBJ2-7
CDR3 DNA: TGTGCCATCAGTGAGTCCCAGGGGGCGACTGAAGCTTTCTTT; CDR3 protein: CAISESQGATEAFF; clone size: NA; V gene: TRBV10-3; D gene: TRBD1; J gene: TRBJ1-1
CDR3 DNA: TGTGCCAGCAGTCCCCAGGGACACAACTCCTACAATGAGCAGTTCTTC; CDR3 protein: CASSPQGHNSYNEQFF; clone size: few; V gene: TRBV27; D gene: NA; J gene: TRBJ2-1
CDR3 DNA: TGTGCCAGCACAAACATGGCCACCGGGGAGCTGTTTTTT; CDR3 protein: CASTNMATGELFF; clone size: NA; V gene: TRBV25-1; D gene: NA; J gene: TRBJ2-2
CDR3 DNA: TGTGCCAGCAGTAAACTAGCGGGGACCTACAATGAGCAGTTCTTC; CDR3 protein: CASSKLAGTYNEQFF; clone size: NA; V gene: TRBV7-8; D gene: TRBD2; J gene: TRBJ2-1
CDR3 DNA: TGTGCCAGCAGCTTAGCTCCGGGACTAGCGGGGGAAGATACGCAGTATTTT; CDR3 protein: CASSLAPGLAGEDTQYF; clone size: NA; V gene: TRBV7-2; D gene: TRBD2; J gene: TRBJ2-3
CDR3 DNA: TGTGCCAGCGGGAGGCGATTGGGCGAGCAGTACTTC; CDR3 protein: CASGRRLGEQYF; clone size: NA; V gene: TRBV6-5; D gene: NA; J gene: TRBJ2-7
CDR3 DNA: TGTGCCAGCAGTGAGGCCGGGTACGGGAATTCACCCCTCCACTTT; CDR3 protein: CASSEAGYGNSPLHF; clone size: few; V gene: TRBV6-1; D gene: NA; J gene: TRBJ1-6
CDR3 DNA: TGTGCCAGCAGCTTGTTACGAGCGGGGGGTGAGACCCAGTACTTC; CDR3 protein: CASSLLRAGGETQYF; clone size: NA; V gene: TRBV5-6; D gene: TRBD2; J gene: TRBJ2-5
CDR3 DNA: TGTGCCAGCGTACCCACTAGCGGGGTAAACACCGGGGAGCTGTTTTTT; CDR3 protein: CASVPTSGVNTGELFF; clone size: NA; V gene: TRBV7-6; D gene: TRBD2; J gene: TRBJ2-2
CDR3 DNA: TGTGCCAGCAGCCCACAGGGAAGGTCGGAGACCCAGTACTTC; CDR3 protein: CASSPQGRSETQYF; clone size: NA; V gene: TRBV2; D gene: NA; J gene: TRBJ2-5
CDR3 DNA: TGTGCCTGGAACGGACACCCCTACGAGCAGTACTTC; CDR3 protein: CAWNGHPYEQYF; clone size: few; V gene: TRBV30; D gene: NA; J gene: TRBJ2-7
CDR3 DNA: TGTGCCAGCAGCCAAGGGACTAGCGGGGGGGAAGAGACCCAGTACTTC; CDR3 protein: CASSQGTSGGEETQYF; clone size: few; V gene: TRBV4-2; D gene: TRBD2; J gene: TRBJ2-5
CDR3 DNA: TGCGCCAGCAGCTTGGGGGCCGGGGGACCTCAGCCCCAGCATTTT; CDR3 protein: CASSLGAGGPQPQHF; clone size: NA; V gene: TRBV5-1; D gene: NA; J gene: TRBJ1-5
CDR3 DNA: TGTGCCAGCAGTGGTCCTCAGGGCTCACCCCTCCACTTT; CDR3 protein: CASSGPQGSPLHF; clone size: NA; V gene: TRBV28; D gene: NA; J gene: TRBJ1-6
CDR3 DNA: TGTGCCAGCAGTCGGGGCACTGAAGCTTTCTTT; CDR3 protein: CASSRGTEAFF; clone size: few; V gene: TRBV6-6; D gene: NA; J gene: TRBJ1-1
CDR3 DNA: TGTGCCAGCTCACGAAATAGCGGGGACCTCTACAATGAGCAGTTCTTC; CDR3 protein: CASSRNSGDLYNEQFF; clone size: NA; V gene: TRBV18; D gene: TRBD2; J gene: TRBJ2-1
CDR3 DNA: TGCGCCAGCAGCCAAGGTCATGACTGGGGGGCTGAAGCTTTCTTT; CDR3 protein: CASSQGHDWGAEAFF; clone size: once; V gene: TRBV4-3; D gene: NA; J gene: TRBJ1-1
CDR3 DNA: TGCGCCAGCAGCCAATGGAAGGGGGATAACACCGGGGAGCTGTTTTTT; CDR3 protein: CASSQWKGDNTGELFF; clone size: few; V gene: TRBV4-3; D gene: NA; J gene: TRBJ2-2
CDR3 DNA: TGTGCCTGGACCCGCGGACAGGGGAGAGGACAGCCCCAGCATTTT; CDR3 protein: CAWTRGQGRGQPQHF; clone size: NA; V gene: TRBV30; D gene: TRBD1; J gene: TRBJ1-5
CDR3 DNA: TGTGCCAGTACCCTAGGGACAGCTCTTGGCGAGGGCTATGGCTACACCTTC; CDR3 protein: CASTLGTALGEGYGYTF; clone size: NA; V gene: TRBV19; D gene: TRBD1; J gene: TRBJ1-2
CDR3 DNA: TGTGCCAGCAGCCCCAGGACAGGGAACACTGGAGCTTTCTTT; CDR3 protein: CASSPRTGNTGAFF; clone size: NA; V gene: TRBV9; D gene: TRBD1; J gene: TRBJ1-1
CDR3 DNA: TGTGCCAGTTGGACAGGGGGCACCGGGGAGCTGTTTTTT; CDR3 protein: CASWTGGTGELFF; clone size: NA; V gene: TRBV19; D gene: TRBD1; J gene: TRBJ2-2
CDR3 DNA: TGTGCCAGCAGCCCTGGACTAGCGGGGGCCCGATTTCGGGAGCAGTACTTC; CDR3 protein: CASSPGLAGARFREQYF; clone size: NA; V gene: TRBV5-5; D gene: TRBD2; J gene: TRBJ2-7
CDR3 DNA: TGTGCCTGGAGTGGCCGGGCAGATACGCAGTATTTT; CDR3 protein: CAWSGRADTQYF; clone size: NA; V gene: TRBV30; D gene: NA; J gene: TRBJ2-3
CDR3 DNA: TGTGCCAGCTTCCGACAGGGGGCTTGGAACACTGAAGCTTTCTTT; CDR3 protein: CASFRQGAWNTEAFF; clone size: NA; V gene: TRBV25-1; D gene: TRBD1; J gene: TRBJ1-1
CDR3 DNA: TGCAGTGCTCCCCTAGGGGCCCAGGGGTACTTC; CDR3 protein: CSAPLGAQGYF; clone size: NA; V gene: TRBV20-1; D gene: NA; J gene: TRBJ2-7
CDR3 DNA: TGTGCCAGTAGTTGGAGTGCTGGGGCCAACGTCCTGACTTTC; CDR3 protein: CASSWSAGANVLTF; clone size: few; V gene: TRBV19; D gene: NA; J gene: TRBJ2-6
CDR3 DNA: TGTGCCAGTGGAAACAGGAACACTGAAGCTTTCTTT; CDR3 protein: CASGNRNTEAFF; clone size: NA; V gene: TRBV19; D gene: NA; J gene: TRBJ1-1
CDR3 DNA: TGTGCCAGCAGCTTGGCCGGGTCGCGAACCTATGGCTACACCTTC; CDR3 protein: CASSLAGSRTYGYTF; clone size: NA; V gene: TRBV5-4; D gene: NA; J gene: TRBJ1-2
CDR3 DNA: TGTGCCAGTAGTACCCCCGGGACAGGGGTCAATCAGCCCCAGCATTTT; CDR3 protein: CASSTPGTGVNQPQHF; clone size: once; V gene: TRBV19; D gene: TRBD1; J gene: TRBJ1-5
CDR3 DNA: TGCGCCAGCAGCTTAGGACAGAATAATTCACCCCTCCACTTT; CDR3 protein: CASSLGQNNSPLHF; clone size: NA; V gene: TRBV7-2; D gene: NA; J gene: TRBJ1-6
CDR3 DNA: TGCGCCAGCAGTCAACAGGTTCTGAACACTGAAGCTTTCTTT; CDR3 protein: CASSQQVLNTEAFF; clone size: NA; V gene: TRBV5-1; D gene: NA; J gene: TRBJ1-1
CDR3 DNA: TGTGCCAGCACCCCCGGGGCGGGAGCTGAAGCTTTCTTT; CDR3 protein: CASTPGAGAEAFF; clone size: NA; V gene: TRBV5-4; D gene: NA; J gene: TRBJ1-1
CDR3 DNA: TGCGCCAGCAGCCAAGTCCCCCCTGGTAGTCCTGGAAACACCATATATTTT; CDR3 protein: CASSQVPPGSPGNTIYF; clone size: NA; V gene: TRBV4-3; D gene: NA; J gene: TRBJ1-3
CDR3 DNA: TGTGCCAGCAGTGAAGACAGTGCGGGGCCAGGGGGGACCGGGGAGCTGTTTTTT; CDR3 protein: CASSEDSAGPGGTGELFF; clone size: NA; V gene: TRBV25-1; D gene: NA; J gene: TRBJ2-2
CDR3 DNA: TGTGCCAGCAGCTTTTTCGTACCGGGTACTGAAGCTTTCTTT; CDR3 protein: CASSFFVPGTEAFF; clone size: NA; V gene: TRBV5-5; D gene: NA; J gene: TRBJ1-1
CDR3 DNA: TGTGCCAGCAGCGGGTGGGGCGGGGGGGCAGGGGAGCAGTTCTTC; CDR3 protein: CASSGWGGGAGEQFF; clone size: NA; V gene: TRBV9; D gene: TRBD2; J gene: TRBJ2-1
CDR3 DNA: TGTGCCAGCAGCGAACCGGGCCGCGGGGCCTCCTACGAGCAGTACTTC; CDR3 protein: CASSEPGRGASYEQYF; clone size: NA; V gene: TRBV6-1; D gene: NA; J gene: TRBJ2-7
CDR3 DNA: TGCGCCAGCAGCCAAGTGCGAGACACCTACGAGCAGTACTTC; CDR3 protein: CASSQVRDTYEQYF; clone size: NA; V gene: TRBV4-1; D gene: NA; J gene: TRBJ2-7
CDR3 DNA: TGTGCCAGCTCACCACCCGCAGGGCTCGTTGAAGCTTTCTTT; CDR3 protein: CASSPPAGLVEAFF; clone size: NA; V gene: TRBV18; D gene: NA; J gene: TRBJ1-1
CDR3 DNA: TGTGCCAGCAGCGGCGGGACTAGCGGGGGGGGGAACACCGGGGAGCTGTTTTTT; CDR3 protein: CASSGGTSGGGNTGELFF; clone size: NA; V gene: TRBV5-4; D gene: TRBD2; J gene: TRBJ2-2
CDR3 DNA: TGCAGCTCTTCGTGGGGGCTGAACACTGAAGCTTTCTTT; CDR3 protein: CSSSWGLNTEAFF; clone size: NA; V gene: TRBV29-1; D gene: NA; J gene: TRBJ1-1